The sequence of this T cell receptor beta chain was determined in a study of tumor-infiltrating lymphocytes in oesophageal squamous cell carcinoma. This CDR3 region has 17 residues. Germline loops: CDR1 MNHNS, CDR2 SASEGT. TCRdb independently ran MiXCR on the PCR reads; one entry per CDR3 protein. The sample comprises around 16,000 distinct CDR3 sequences, about 53% of which are singletons, and around 17% rests with the top ten. This receptor was obtained from a male donor with esophageal squamous cell carcinoma. Sequencing input: esophageal tumor tissue. The rearrangement links TRBV6-1 to TRBJ1-2; D remains unclear. Near its end, the DNA agrees better with TRBJ2-6, so the J call may be wrong. Written as DNA, the CDR3 is TGTGCCAGCAGTGATCTGGCTGCAAGCTCTGGGGCCAACGTCCTGACTTTC. It encodes CASSDLAASSGANVLTF.